This passage covers 21 T cell receptor beta chains from one sample sequenced in a study of blood T cell repertoires in COVID-19. The table came from immunoSEQ multiplex PCR; TCRdb's copy has only in-frame clones and leaves some out. The data contain roughly 190,000 clones, 87% of them singletons. Input material: peripheral blood. The receptors come from a man aged 55 to 70 with active or convalescent COVID-19.

This chain uses TRBV2 with TRBJ1-2, with a possible D match to TRBD1 (5 bases). Germline-derived CDR1 and CDR2 are SNHLY and FYNNEI. The CDR3 sequence is 15 residues long. Trimming took off 3 bases at V and 4 bases at J, with 15 bases between the two ends. The CDR3 is CASSDGAAAGYGYTF. The CDR3 nucleotides are TGTGCCAGCAGTGATGGGGCAGCTGCAGGCTATGGCTACACCTTC.

The gene calls are TRBV5-1 and TRBJ2-3, with 9 bases identical to TRBD1. Looked up from germline, CDR1 is SGHRS and CDR2 is YFSETQ. V lost 7 bases to trimming and J lost 3 bases; unmatched junction nucleotides: 9. The CDR3 covers 15 residues. In DNA, the CDR3 is TGCGCCAGCGCCTCACAGGGGGCAGGGACAGATACGCAGTATTTT. Its protein product is CASASQGAGTDTQYF.

The chain uses TRBV9 and TRBJ1-3; D perhaps matches TRBD1 (6 bases). The V gene lost 3 bases and the J gene lost 2 bases, with 12 bases spanning the gap. The germline V gene encodes CDR1 SGDLS and CDR2 YYNGEE. The CDR3 is 15 amino acids. The chain's CDR3 is CASSGLQGAGNTIYF. The CDR3, as DNA: TGTGCCAGCAGCGGGTTACAGGGTGCTGGAAACACCATATATTTT.

This chain connects TRBV18 to TRBJ2-5; D perhaps matches TRBD1 (5 bases). Germline V gene lookup returns CDR1 KGHSH and CDR2 LQKENI. V was trimmed by 3 bases and J by 2 bases, leaving 10 bases between them. CDR3 length: 14 amino acids. The CDR3 DNA sequence: TGTGCCAGCTCACCGAGGCAGGGACAAGAGACCCAGTACTTC. This translates into CASSPRQGQETQYF.

The V and J genes are TRBV11-2 and TRBJ2-3; 7 bases align to TRBD2. The CDR3 runs 15 residues. Germline-derived CDR1 and CDR2 are SGHAT and FQNNGV. Losses at the gene ends were 6 bases for V and 0 bases for J; bases not matched to a gene: 6. This CDR3 is CASRPGRGSTDTQYF. The CDR3, as DNA: TGTGCCAGCAGACCGGGGCGGGGGAGCACAGATACGCAGTATTTT.

The chain combines TRBV3-1 (or the pseudogene TRBV3-2) with TRBJ1-2; weak D call: TRBD1 (6 bases). Trimming pared 3 bases from V and 8 bases from J, leaving 13 bases between. CDR1 LGHDT and CDR2 YNNKEL come from the germline V gene (reference sequence). The CDR3 covers 13 residues. The CDR3 reads CASSQARGGGYTF. In DNA form, the CDR3 reads TGTGCCAGCAGCCAGGCCAGGGGTGGGGGCTACACCTTC.

The chain has TRBV4-2 and TRBJ1-5, with TRBD1 matching over 9 bases. Germline CDR1 is LGHNA and CDR2 is YNFKEQ. Trimming at V came to 1 base and at J to 2 bases, leaving 3 bases not matched to a gene. This CDR3 has 16 amino acids. In nucleotides, the CDR3 is TGTGCCAGCAGCCAAGCTCGACAGGGGGGCAATCAGCCCCAGCATTTT. Translated: CASSQARQGGNQPQHF.

V is TRBV2 and J is TRBJ1-1, with D tentatively TRBD1 (5 bases). The length of the CDR3 is 16 residues. The V gene lost 8 bases and the J gene lost 3 bases, with 22 bases spanning the gap. CDR1 is SNHLY and CDR2 is FYNNEI in the germline V gene. CDR3 sequence: CASGGTFFTGDTEAFF. The CDR3 DNA follows: TGTGCCAGCGGGGGGACTTTCTTCACGGGGGACACTGAAGCTTTCTTT.

V and J are TRBV7-2 and TRBJ2-2; 13 positions agree with TRBD2. Per germline, CDR1 SGHTA and CDR2 FQGNSA. The CDR3 length is 16 residues. With 5 bases clipped from V and 7 bases from J, the junction kept 7 bases outside the gene matches. The CDR3 spells CASSRTSGGHGGELFF. The CDR3 DNA follows: TGTGCCAGCAGCCGGACTAGCGGGGGACACGGCGGGGAGCTGTTTTTT.

This chain joins TRBV18 and TRBJ2-5; no clear D. The germline gives CDR1 KGHSH, CDR2 LQKENI. V gave up 4 bases and J gave up 5 bases, with 26 bases separating them. This CDR3 comprises 18 residues. The CDR3 loop is CASSLLLAETSVNETQYF. The CDR3 bases are TGTGCCAGCTCACTCCTATTGGCCGAGACATCGGTTAACGAGACCCAGTACTTC.

The J gene is TRBJ2-1, the V gene TRBV11-2, with 14 positions matching TRBD2. This CDR3 has 16 residues. CDR1 is SGHAT, CDR2 FQNNGV, per germline. The V gene end was trimmed by 4 bases and the J gene end by 5 bases; junction bases not matched to a gene: 4. CDR3: CASSSWGLAGDNEQFF. The CDR3 nucleotides read TGTGCCAGCAGCTCGTGGGGACTAGCGGGGGACAATGAGCAGTTCTTC. Filled out from reference TRBV11-2 and TRBJ2-1, the complete variable domain reads EAGVAQSPRYKIIEKRQSVAFWCNPISGHATLYWYQQILGQGPKLLIQFQNNGVVDDSQLPKDRFSAERLKGVDSTLKIQPAKLEDSAVYLCASSSWGLAGDNEQFFGPGTRLTVL.

The chain is built from TRBV11-2 and TRBJ1-6, with 9 bases identical to TRBD1. V shed 5 bases and J 5 bases; nucleotides not matched to a gene: 7. The CDR3 is 16 amino acids. Germline V gene sequence: CDR1 SGHAT, CDR2 FQNNGV. CDR3: CASSRGQGRNNSPLHF. The CDR3 coding sequence is TGTGCCAGCAGCCGAGGACAGGGGAGGAATAATTCACCCCTCCACTTT.

The genes are TRBV3-1 (or the pseudogene TRBV3-2) and TRBJ2-7; D may be TRBD2 (5 bases). The length of the CDR3 is 15 residues. V gave up 0 bases and J gave up 5 bases, with 14 bases separating them. Germline V gives CDR1 LGHDT, CDR2 YNNKEL (reference sequence). DNA for the CDR3: TGTGCCAGCAGCCAAGAGGTGTTTGTCGGGAACGAGCAGTACTTC. Amino acid sequence: CASSQEVFVGNEQYF.

The chain combines TRBV3-1 (or the pseudogene TRBV3-2) with TRBJ1-1; 10 bases align to TRBD1. There are 15 residues in the CDR3. Germline CDR1 LGHDT, CDR2 YNNKEL (reference sequence). V shed 4 bases, J shed 5 bases, and the junction held 7 bases outside the gene matches. The CDR3 spells CASSRRQGAGTEAFF. The CDR3 coding sequence is TGTGCCAGCAGCCGCCGACAGGGGGCAGGAACTGAAGCTTTCTTT.

The J gene is TRBJ1-2, the V gene TRBV25-1; the D is unclear. The V and J ends lost 8 bases and 7 bases respectively, with 17 bases between them. Germline V CDR1 and CDR2: MGHDK, SYGVNS. This CDR3 spans 13 amino acids. CDR3 in DNA: TGTGCCAGCTCAACGACGGGGTATCGTGGCTACACCTTC. Translating it yields CASSTTGYRGYTF.

The V and J genes are TRBV28 and TRBJ2-1; TRBD1 agrees at 7 bases. Germline values: CDR1 MDHEN, CDR2 SYDVKM. J was trimmed by 8 bases and V by 4 bases; bases with no gene match: 5. CDR3 length equals 13 residues. The CDR3 bases are TGTGCCAGCAGTTCGGTGCAGGGGGATGAGCAGTTCTTC. This gives the protein CASSSVQGDEQFF.

J is TRBJ1-1 and V is TRBV7-9; D ambiguous. V shed 4 bases and J shed 1 base, with 7 bases lying between them. Germline V gene sequence: CDR1 SEHNR, CDR2 FQNEAQ (reference sequence). There are 13 residues in the CDR3. The chain's CDR3 is CASSSNRNTEAFF. The DNA of the CDR3 is TGTGCCAGCAGCTCCAACAGGAACACTGAAGCTTTCTTT.

The rearrangement links TRBV6-6 to TRBJ1-6; TRBD1 matches 8 bases. The V and J ends lost 2 bases and 9 bases, in that order; junction bases with no gene match: 6. The CDR3 is 15 residues long. Per germline, CDR1 MNHNY and CDR2 SVGAGI (reference sequence). The CDR3 DNA follows: TGTGCCAGCAGTTACAGTGTCAGGGGGCCTTCACCCCTCCACTTT. Translation gives CASSYSVRGPSPLHF.

The chain employs TRBV5-5 and TRBJ1-2; 7 bases agree with TRBD1. Trimming removed 4 bases from V and 0 bases from J; junction bases left unmatched: 6. The CDR3 loop spans 15 amino acids. The germline V gene has CDR1 SGHKS and CDR2 YYEKEE (reference sequence). This chain's CDR3 is CASSPWTGTNYGYTF. The CDR3 nucleotides read TGTGCCAGCAGCCCCTGGACAGGAACTAACTATGGCTACACCTTC.

This rearrangement joins TRBV5-1 to TRBJ1-6; TRBD1 might be the D (5 bases). Germline V gene sequence: CDR1 SGHRS, CDR2 YFSETQ. The V end lost 7 bases, the J end lost 5 bases, and 10 bases lay between the germline ends. The CDR3 spans 13 residues. CDR3 protein: CASAGDDNSPLHF. Written as DNA, the CDR3 is TGCGCCAGCGCGGGGGACGATAATTCACCCCTCCACTTT. The full variable domain, rest sourced from reference TRBV5-1 and TRBJ1-6, is KAGVTQTPRYLIKTRGQQVTLSCSPISGHRSVSWYQQTPGQGLQFLFEYFSETQRNKGNFPGRFSGRQFSNSRSEMNVSTLELGDSALYLCASAGDDNSPLHFGNGTRLTVT.

The gene calls are TRBV21-1 and TRBJ2-7; TRBD1, the D gene given by the table, was not confirmed from the DNA. TRBV21-1 is shown as a pseudogene. CDR3 length: 15 residues. The CDR3 sequence: CASSKGGQKSYEQYF. CDR3 DNA sequence: TGTGCCAGCAGCAAAGGCGGACAGAAATCCTACGAGCAGTACTTC.